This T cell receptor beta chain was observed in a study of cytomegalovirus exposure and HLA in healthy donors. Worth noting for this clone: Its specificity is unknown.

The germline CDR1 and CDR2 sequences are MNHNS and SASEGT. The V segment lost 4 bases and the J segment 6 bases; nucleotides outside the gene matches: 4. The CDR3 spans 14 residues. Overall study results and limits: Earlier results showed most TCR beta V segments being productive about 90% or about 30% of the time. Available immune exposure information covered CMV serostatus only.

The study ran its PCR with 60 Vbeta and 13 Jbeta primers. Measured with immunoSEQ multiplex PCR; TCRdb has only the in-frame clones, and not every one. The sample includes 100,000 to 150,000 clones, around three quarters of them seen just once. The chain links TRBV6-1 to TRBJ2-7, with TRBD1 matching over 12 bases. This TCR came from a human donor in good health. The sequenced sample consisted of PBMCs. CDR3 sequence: CASSVRDRGREQYF. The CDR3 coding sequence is TGTGCCAGCAGTGTCCGGGACAGGGGGCGCGAGCAGTACTTC.